This T cell receptor (beta chain) originates from a study of T cells after yellow fever vaccination. CDR1 is DFQATT, CDR2 SNEGSKA, per germline (reference sequence). Trimming at V came to 6 bases and at J to 3 bases, leaving 14 bases not matched to a gene. The CDR3 is 18 residues long. TCRdb called the 5' RACE reads again in MiXCR, with one record for every CDR3 protein. In the table there are a few hundred thousand distinct CDR3 sequences, 6.2% of which are singletons. The sequenced sample was PBMCs, obtained 5 days after the yellow fever booster vaccination. This TCR came from a man aged 25-40 years who received the YFV17D yellow fever vaccine. This rearrangement joins TRBV20-1 to TRBJ2-1, with 13 bases lining up with TRBD2. CDR3 nucleotides: TGCAGTGCCCCGCCCGGACTAGCGGGAGTGTCTGGCTACAATGAGCAGTTCTTC. This gives the protein CSAPPGLAGVSGYNEQFF.